The clone carrying this T cell receptor (beta chain) has a single count. Under the authors' procedure: Amplification from reference gene primers served as the basis for estimated nucleated cell counts. This table comes from immunoSEQ multiplex PCR, and its TCRdb copy is limited to in-frame clones, with some not included. V and J calls and clone size are those listed in that table; D and trimming were worked out from the DNA. The table lists fewer than 300,000 clones, around 79% of them singletons. V was cut by 6 bases and J by 7 bases, with 12 bases left in between. CDR3 length equals 13 residues. Germline CDR1 reads LNHDA; CDR2 reads SQIVND (reference sequence). The record originates from a study of blood T cell repertoires in COVID-19. Study at large: The United States, Italy and Spain were the sources of the acute and convalescent COVID-19 samples. The cDNA or gDNA used as material had been derived from T cells, B-cell-depleted T cells, or PBMCs.

This chain connects TRBV19 to TRBJ2-2; D perhaps matches TRBD2 (6 bases). The sequence came from a woman older than 75 with acute or convalescent COVID-19. Sequences were obtained from peripheral blood. For the CDR3, the DNA is TGTGCCAGTAGCCTCTCGGGGGTCGGGGAGCTGTTTTTT. It codes for CASSLSGVGELFF.